These 26 T cell receptor beta chains were all obtained from the same sample, sequenced in a study of blood T cell repertoires in COVID-19. TCRdb's copy holds only in-frame clones and misses some; the assay was immunoSEQ multiplex PCR. The profile shows a few hundred thousand clones, less than 90% of them singletons. What was sequenced was PBMCs or T cells enriched from blood (not recorded which). These receptors all stem from a woman in her fifties or sixties who had recovered from COVID-19.

The chain links TRBV5-1 to TRBJ2-1; D might be TRBD2 (8 bases). Trimming stripped 4 bases from V and 5 bases from J, with 16 bases between. The CDR3 is made up of 15 amino acids. CDR1 SGHRS and CDR2 YFSETQ come from the germline V gene. CDR3 DNA: TGCGCCAGCAGCCCGGGAGGGACAGCCAACAATGAGCAGTTCTTC. Protein product: CASSPGGTANNEQFF.

This clone showed up just once. The V call is TRBV9, the J call TRBJ1-6; 9 bases map to TRBD1. The CDR3 is made up of 17 amino acids. Germline V gene data show CDR1 as SGDLS and CDR2 as YYNGEE. With 3 bases clipped from V and 10 bases from J, the junction kept 14 bases outside the gene matches. This CDR3 reads CASSGRDRVSIGSPLHF. CDR3 coding DNA: TGTGCCAGCAGCGGCCGGGACAGGGTATCGATAGGCTCACCCCTCCACTTT.

The V call is TRBV30, the J call TRBJ2-4, with a tentative D call TRBD1 (5 bases). This CDR3 region has 11 residues. Per the germline V gene, CDR1 is GTSNPN and CDR2 is SVGIG (reference sequence). CDR3 loop: CAGDTKNIQYF. CDR3 nucleotides: TGTGCAGGGGATACCAAAAACATTCAGTACTTC.

The chain couples TRBV6-6 to TRBJ1-3, with TRBD1 matching 8 bases. CDR3 length: 15 amino acids. V gave up 5 bases and J gave up 0 bases; unmatched junction bases: 3. Per the germline V gene, CDR1 is MNHNY and CDR2 is SVGAGI (reference sequence). CDR3 bases: TGTGCCAGCAGTCAAACAGGGGGCTCTGGAAACACCATATATTTT. Its protein is CASSQTGGSGNTIYF.

V gene TRBV28 combines with J gene TRBJ1-5, with D perhaps TRBD1 (5 bases). V was trimmed by 7 bases and J by 5 bases, leaving 12 bases between them. This CDR3 comprises 13 residues. In germline, CDR1 is MDHEN, CDR2 SYDVKM. The CDR3 DNA follows: TGTGCCAGCACCCCGGGGGGGGATCAGCCCCAGCATTTT. Its protein is CASTPGGDQPQHF.

This clone occurred once. V and J are TRBV6-1 and TRBJ1-2; TRBD1 matches at 8 bases. The V and J ends lost 4 bases and 7 bases, in that order; junction bases with no gene match: 14. Germline V gene sequence: CDR1 MNHNS, CDR2 SASEGT. This CDR3 has 16 amino acids. The CDR3 sequence: CASSGTGSYPPLGYTF. As DNA, the CDR3 is TGTGCCAGCAGTGGGACAGGGTCGTACCCCCCGCTTGGCTACACCTTC.

The chain couples TRBV7-9 to TRBJ1-2, with D possibly matching TRBD1 (5 bases). The germline gives CDR1 SEHNR, CDR2 FQNEAQ (reference sequence). V lost 7 bases and J 0 bases, leaving 15 bases between the germline ends. CDR3 length equals 15 residues. CDR3 in amino acids: CASTKGRNPNYGYTF. The CDR3 nucleotides read TGTGCCAGCACCAAGGGGAGAAACCCTAACTATGGCTACACCTTC.

V and J are TRBV9 and TRBJ1-4, with D possibly TRBD1 on 5 matching bases. The ends were cut back, 4 bases at V and 8 bases at J, with 18 bases in the middle. CDR1 and CDR2 from the germline V gene are SGDLS and YYNGEE. CDR3 size: 15 residues. CDR3 coding DNA: TGTGCCAGCAGCTCCTTACCCGGGGGAGAGGAAAAACTGTTTTTT. Protein sequence: CASSSLPGGEEKLFF.

The genes are TRBV27 and TRBJ2-2, with D uncertain. The CDR3 sequence is 14 residues long. Germline V gene lookup returns CDR1 MNHEY and CDR2 SMNVEV (reference sequence). V lost 2 bases and J lost 1, with 5 bases in between. CDR3 protein: CASSLVRNTGELFF. The CDR3, as DNA: TGTGCCAGCAGTTTAGTTAGGAACACCGGGGAGCTGTTTTTT.

The genes are TRBV20-1 and TRBJ1-6; D might be TRBD1 (5 bases). The V and J ends lost 3 bases and 5 bases respectively, with 11 bases between them. Germline lookup yields CDR1 DFQATT and CDR2 SNEGSKA (reference sequence). The CDR3 length is 14 residues. In nucleotides, the CDR3 is TGCAGTGCTAGTATAGGACAACATAATTCACCCCTCCACTTT. Its translation: CSASIGQHNSPLHF.

The chain combines TRBV12-3 or TRBV12-4 with TRBJ2-3; D may be TRBD1 (5 bases). The CDR3 has 12 residues. Trimming took 5 bases from V and 8 from J, leaving 11 bases between them. The CDR3 nucleotides read TGTGCCAGCAGTCCCCGTAGGGGTACGCAGTATTTT. This translates into CASSPRRGTQYF.

This chain uses TRBV7-2 with TRBJ2-2; no clear D. This CDR3 is 13 amino acids long. Trimming shortened V by 2 bases and J by 7 bases, and 8 bases separated the two germline ends. Germline V gene data show CDR1 as SGHTA and CDR2 as FQGNSA. CDR3 DNA: TGTGCCAGCAGCTTATTCCGGGTCGGGGAGCTGTTTTTT. Its translation is CASSLFRVGELFF.

In the case of this clone: This sample includes further DNA sequences coding for the same CDR3. V gene TRBV5-6 combines with J gene TRBJ1-3; D is perhaps TRBD1 (5 bases). Trimming pared 3 bases from V and 0 bases from J, leaving 10 bases between. CDR1 and CDR2 (germline): SGHDT, YYEEEE. CDR3 length: 15 amino acids. The CDR3: CASSSTGYSGNTIYF. Written as DNA, the CDR3 is TGTGCCAGCAGCTCAACAGGTTACTCTGGAAACACCATATATTTT.

The chain couples TRBV25-1 to TRBJ2-1; D call uncertain. V dropped 1 base and J dropped 6 bases, with 7 bases sitting between them. Germline V gene sequence: CDR1 MGHDK, CDR2 SYGVNS. The CDR3 extends over 13 amino acids. The DNA of the CDR3 is TGTGCCAGCAGTGAATCGATCAGCAATGAGCAGTTCTTC. This encodes CASSESISNEQFF.

The chain joins TRBV5-4 to TRBJ2-3; tentative D call: TRBD2 (5 bases). This CDR3 region has 13 residues. Germline values: CDR1 SGHNT, CDR2 YYREEE (reference sequence). Trimming pared 4 bases from V and 3 bases from J, leaving 9 bases between. In nucleotides, the CDR3 is TGTGCCAGCAGCACCCGAGGGACAGATACGCAGTATTTT. It specifies CASSTRGTDTQYF.

The chain has TRBV9 and TRBJ1-5; D unclear. The CDR3 extends over 14 amino acids. The germline V gene encodes CDR1 SGDLS and CDR2 YYNGEE. V lost 7 bases and J lost 2, with 13 bases in between. The CDR3 DNA sequence: TGTGCCAGCGCTCGGGGTCCGGGCAATCAGCCCCAGCATTTT. Encoded protein: CASARGPGNQPQHF.

V and J are TRBV6-5 and TRBJ2-7, with TRBD2 matching 7 bases. J lost 6 bases, V lost 5 bases, and 7 bases had no gene match. CDR1 is MNHEY and CDR2 is SVGAGI in the germline V gene. The CDR3 contains 13 residues. CDR3 in amino acids: CASSQRGSGEQYF. DNA of the CDR3: TGTGCCAGCAGTCAGCGGGGTTCGGGCGAGCAGTACTTC.

The chain is built from TRBV5-8 and TRBJ2-7, with D tentatively TRBD1 (5 bases). The CDR3 sequence is 14 residues long. Germline V gene data show CDR1 as SGHTS and CDR2 as YDEGEE. Trimming cost V 0 bases and J 2 bases, with 9 bases left between them. This CDR3 is CASSLGQPTYEQYF. The CDR3 DNA sequence: TGTGCCAGCAGCTTGGGACAGCCAACCTACGAGCAGTACTTC.

The chain uses TRBV29-1 and TRBJ1-1; 9 bases map to TRBD1. The junction had 17 bases not matched to a gene; V was cut back by 0 bases and J by 6 bases. CDR3 length: 18 amino acids. CDR1 is SQVTM and CDR2 is ANQGSEA in the germline V gene. In DNA form, the CDR3 reads TGCAGCGTTGAAGAAAGATCCACCGGGAACAGGGGGCATCCTGAAGCTTTCTTT. Translation: CSVEERSTGNRGHPEAFF.

V is TRBV5-5 and J is TRBJ2-4, with D perhaps matching TRBD2 (6 bases). The ends were cut back, 0 bases at V and 8 bases at J, with 12 bases in the middle. CDR3 length: 14 residues. The germline V gene encodes CDR1 SGHKS and CDR2 YYEKEE (reference sequence). Here the CDR3 DNA reads TGTGCCAGCAGCTTGGGGGCCGGGGGAGACATTCAGTACTTC. Translating gives CASSLGAGGDIQYF.

This clone occurred a few times. The chain links TRBV7-9 to TRBJ1-2; possibly TRBD1 for D (5 bases). The CDR3 has 14 amino acids. Germline V gives CDR1 SEHNR, CDR2 FQNEAQ (reference sequence). V was cut by 2 bases and J by 4 bases, with 11 bases left in between. The chain's CDR3 is CASSLIQGGYGYTF. Written as DNA, the CDR3 is TGTGCCAGCAGCTTAATCCAGGGCGGCTATGGCTACACCTTC.

This chain links TRBV6-6 with TRBJ2-1; TRBD2 matches at 7 bases. This CDR3 comprises 15 residues. CDR1 MNHNY and CDR2 SVGAGI come from the germline V gene (reference sequence). The junction had 7 bases not matched to a gene; V was cut back by 4 bases and J by 4 bases. This chain's CDR3 is CASSFGTNEYNEQFF. CDR3 DNA sequence: TGTGCCAGCAGTTTCGGGACTAACGAATACAATGAGCAGTTCTTC.

This rearrangement joins TRBV7-2 to TRBJ2-5, with D possibly TRBD2 on 6 matching bases. CDR3 length equals 16 residues. V dropped 1 base and J dropped 0 bases, with 12 bases sitting between them. Germline CDR1 and CDR2: SGHTA and FQGNSA. The CDR3 sequence: CASSLGPRGYQETQYF. DNA of the CDR3: TGTGCCAGCAGCTTAGGTCCGCGGGGATACCAAGAGACCCAGTACTTC. Full variable domain (missing parts from reference TRBV7-2 and TRBJ2-5): GAGVSQSPSNKVTEKGKDVELRCDPISGHTALYWYRQSLGQGLEFLIYFQGNSAPDKSGLPSDRFSAERTGGSVSTLTIQRTQQEDSAVYLCASSLGPRGYQETQYFGPGTRLLVL.

CDR3 sequence: CASSQTGTLQETQYF. CDR3 in DNA: TGCGCCAGCAGCCAGACCGGGACTCTCCAAGAGACCCAGTACTTC. This chain uses TRBV5-1 with TRBJ2-5, with D perhaps matching TRBD2 (6 bases). Germline CDR1 is SGHRS and CDR2 is YFSETQ. Trimming left V 4 bases short and J 1 base short, with 14 bases between. This CDR3 has 15 residues.

The chain joins TRBV5-4 to TRBJ1-2, with a tentative D call TRBD1 (6 bases). Germline V gene lookup returns CDR1 SGHNT and CDR2 YYREEE (reference sequence). The CDR3 sequence is 13 residues long. Trimming cost V 0 bases and J 3 bases, with 6 bases left between them. As DNA, the CDR3 is TGTGCCAGCAGCTTGGACAGGGACTATGGCTACACCTTC. Translating gives CASSLDRDYGYTF.

The chain recombines TRBV19 with TRBJ1-1; possibly TRBD1 for D (5 bases). V was pared by 0 bases and J by 2 bases, with 13 bases between. Germline V gene data show CDR1 as LNHDA and CDR2 as SQIVND (reference sequence). The CDR3 is 16 amino acids. The chain's CDR3 is CASSIDRGGANTEAFF. CDR3 nucleotides: TGTGCCAGTAGTATAGATCGGGGAGGGGCAAACACTGAAGCTTTCTTT.